This passage covers 10 T cell receptor beta chains from one sample sequenced in a study of blood T cells in healthy people across ages. Using a J-beta primer mix together with a sample-barcoded 5' primer, a second PCR was run for about 7 to 12 cycles. Using its own MiXCR run on the 5' RACE reads, TCRdb lists one record per CDR3 protein. The sample has 780,000 or so distinct CDR3 sequences, about 25% seen once. This sample was shared with a second study, whose subject was T cells of mothers and their children.

The sample was blood. The receptors originated from a boy younger than 18 in good health.

The chain links TRBV20-1 to TRBJ2-1; possibly TRBD2 for D (5 bases). Trimming took 4 bases from V and 2 from J, leaving 12 bases between them. The CDR3 is 14 residues long. CDR1 and CDR2 (germline): DFQATT, SNEGSKA (reference sequence). The CDR3 nucleotides read TGCAGTGCTACAGTCCCTAGCCCCTACAATGAGCAGTTCTTC. Residues: CSATVPSPYNEQFF.

This clonotype occurred many times. The rearrangement joins TRBV15 to TRBJ2-3; D is possibly TRBD2 (5 bases). V was cut by 0 bases and J by 2 bases, with 12 bases left in between. CDR1 is LNHNV and CDR2 is YYDKDF in the germline V gene (reference sequence). The CDR3 length is 16 residues. CDR3 sequence: CATSRDLGLNTDTQYF. The CDR3 region has the DNA TGTGCCACCAGCAGAGATCTTGGACTTAACACAGATACGCAGTATTTT.

CDR3 DNA: TGTGCCAGCAGCTCCCCCCCCGGCGATACGCAGTATTTT. This gives the protein CASSSPPGDTQYF. The chain combines TRBV7-3 with TRBJ2-3; unclear D gene. The CDR3 has 13 amino acids. The V end lost 4 bases, the J end lost 6 bases, and 11 bases lay between the germline ends. CDR1 and CDR2 (germline): SGHTA, FQGTGA.

This clonotype was observed a handful of times. The CDR3 is CASSPEPGPALEQYF. CDR3 sequence (DNA): TGTGCCAGCAGCCCCGAACCAGGTCCGGCATTAGAGCAGTACTTC. The chain is built from TRBV12-3 or TRBV12-4 and TRBJ2-7; no reliable D call. The CDR3 consists of 15 residues. V was cut by 6 bases and J by 7 bases, with 22 bases left in between.

This clonotype has more than one count but fewer than ten. The chain is built from TRBV2 and TRBJ1-1, with 9 bases aligning to TRBD1. V trimming: 9 bases; J trimming: 1 base; junction bases outside the gene matches: 3. Looked up from germline, CDR1 is SNHLY and CDR2 is FYNNEI. The CDR3 loop spans 13 amino acids. This CDR3 is CARKGQGNTEAFF. The CDR3 bases are TGTGCCAGGAAGGGACAGGGGAACACTGAAGCTTTCTTT.

J is TRBJ1-5 and V is TRBV28; TRBD1 might be the D (5 bases). CDR3 length: 14 residues. Germline V CDR1 and CDR2: MDHEN, SYDVKM. Trimming cost V 5 bases and J 1 base, with 9 bases left between them. DNA of the CDR3: TGTGCCAGCAGTGGACACGGAAGCAATCAGCCCCAGCATTTT. Its protein product is CASSGHGSNQPQHF.

The J gene is TRBJ2-3, the V gene TRBV5-1; 11 nucleotides agree with TRBD2. The germline V gene has CDR1 SGHRS and CDR2 YFSETQ. V dropped 0 bases and J dropped 0; count of bases not matched to a gene: 6. The CDR3 is 18 amino acids. CDR3 residues: CASSLDGWTSGSTDTQYF. CDR3 DNA: TGCGCCAGCAGCTTGGATGGTTGGACTAGCGGGAGCACAGATACGCAGTATTTT.

In this sample, this clonotype turned up a few times. The rearrangement links TRBV18 to TRBJ1-2; perhaps TRBD1 as D (6 bases). The length of the CDR3 is 15 residues. CDR1 and CDR2 (germline): KGHSH, LQKENI. The V end lost 4 bases, the J end lost 4 bases, and 16 bases lay between the germline ends. CDR3 nucleotide sequence: TGTGCCAGCTCACTACAGGGAGGGGAGATCTATGGCTACACCTTC. The encoded protein is CASSLQGGEIYGYTF.

The J gene is TRBJ1-2, the V gene TRBV20-1; possibly TRBD1 for D (5 bases). Trimming removed 3 bases from V and 4 bases from J, with 15 bases in between. Germline V lookup: CDR1 DFQATT, CDR2 SNEGSKA (reference sequence). CDR3 length: 14 residues. The CDR3 is CSARSLGRTYGYTF. The CDR3 region has the DNA TGCAGTGCTAGGAGCCTGGGGCGGACCTATGGCTACACCTTC.

This clonotype has a handful of counts. J is TRBJ2-7 and V is TRBV7-2; 7 positions match TRBD2. The CDR3 is 16 residues long. Germline V gives CDR1 SGHTA, CDR2 FQGNSA. J lost 3 bases, V lost 5 bases, and 13 bases had no gene match. The CDR3 DNA follows: TGTGCCAGCAGCCTACACATGGGACTAAAAATCTACGAGCAGTACTTC. Its protein product is CASSLHMGLKIYEQYF.